One and the same sample provided the 9 T cell receptor beta chains below, sequenced in a study of OX40 agonist ivuxolimab in advanced cancers. Profiled with immunoSEQ multiplex PCR; TCRdb holds only in-frame clones, not every one. The data hold 98,000 or so clones, with less than 95% observed a single time. The sample was CD4+ or CD8+ T cells sorted from blood, taken in a trial of the OX40 agonist ivuxolimab. The receptors were gathered from an adult with an advanced solid tumor such as melanoma, head and neck, liver or kidney cancer.

V and J are TRBV10-2 and TRBJ2-6, with 12 bases lining up with TRBD1. The CDR3 has 13 residues. CDR1 is WSHSY, CDR2 SAAADI, per germline. Trimming cost V 6 bases and J 14 bases; bases outside gene matches: 5. This CDR3 is CASRGQGAPILTF. The CDR3 nucleotides read TGCGCCAGCAGGGGACAGGGGGCGCCGATCCTGACTTTC.

V usage is TRBV2 and J usage is TRBJ1-6; weak D call: TRBD1 (5 bases). This CDR3 has 14 amino acids. The germline gives CDR1 SNHLY, CDR2 FYNNEI. Trimming removed 6 bases at V and 7 bases at J, with 13 bases between. The CDR3 protein is CASREDKRNSPLHF. In DNA, the CDR3 is TGTGCCAGCAGGGAGGACAAGAGGAATTCACCCCTCCACTTT.

The chain is built from TRBV5-1 and TRBJ2-7, with TRBD2 as a possible D gene (6 bases). Germline CDR1 and CDR2: SGHRS and YFSETQ. The CDR3 has 15 residues. Trimming left V 0 bases short and J 2 bases short, with 12 bases between. The CDR3 DNA sequence: TGCGCCAGCAGCTTGGGACTAGATTGGACCTACGAGCAGTACTTC. This codes for CASSLGLDWTYEQYF.

The genes are TRBV5-6 and TRBJ1-1; no clear D gene. Germline lookup yields CDR1 SGHDT and CDR2 YYEEEE. V was trimmed by 3 bases and J by 0 bases, leaving 9 bases between them. This CDR3 contains 14 residues. CDR3 sequence reads: CASSYGLLNTEAFF. CDR3 coding DNA: TGTGCCAGCAGCTATGGACTCCTGAACACTGAAGCTTTCTTT. The complete variable domain, with remaining parts taken from reference TRBV5-6 and TRBJ1-1, reads DAGVTQSPTHLIKTRGQQVTLRCSPKSGHDTVSWYQQALGQGPQFIFQYYEEEERQRGNFPDRFSGHQFPNYSSELNVNALLLGDSALYLCASSYGLLNTEAFFGQGTRLTVV.

The rearrangement uses TRBV18 and TRBJ2-1; no definite D call. V was trimmed by 5 bases and J by 3 bases, leaving 14 bases between them. The CDR3 consists of 15 residues. Germline V gene sequence: CDR1 KGHSH, CDR2 LQKENI. As DNA, the CDR3 is TGTGCCAGCTCAAATGACAAGGTTGTCTACAATGAGCAGTTCTTC. Protein sequence: CASSNDKVVYNEQFF.

This chain links TRBV13 with TRBJ2-5, with D unclear. V shed 2 bases and J shed 4 bases, with 2 bases lying between them. In germline, CDR1 is PRHDT, CDR2 FYEKMQ (reference sequence). The CDR3 is made up of 11 amino acids. The CDR3 DNA follows: TGTGCCAGCAGCTTAAGAGAGACCCAGTACTTC. This encodes CASSLRETQYF.

This clone was observed once. This chain connects TRBV4-3 to TRBJ2-7; 7 bases fit TRBD1. The CDR3 totals 15 residues. The germline V gene has CDR1 LGHNA and CDR2 YSLEER. V lost 5 bases to trimming and J lost 9 bases; unmatched junction nucleotides: 16. CDR3 DNA sequence: TGCGCCAGCAGCGAAGGGAGCAGGGGGATTGTTAGGCAGTACTTC. It encodes CASSEGSRGIVRQYF.

This clone was counted between two and nine times. The chain employs TRBV6-1 and TRBJ1-2; D remains ambiguous. Germline V gives CDR1 MNHNS, CDR2 SASEGT. The V end was cut by 10 bases, the J end by 5 bases, with 17 bases between. The CDR3 totals 13 residues. Here the CDR3 reads CATDHHKVYGYTF. DNA of the CDR3: TGTGCCACCGACCACCACAAGGTTTATGGCTACACCTTC.

This clone appeared once. The rearrangement links TRBV10-2 to TRBJ1-4, with D unclear. V was clipped by 6 bases and J by 8 bases, with 13 bases between them. CDR1 is WSHSY and CDR2 is SAAADI in the germline V gene. This CDR3 has 13 residues. CDR3 nucleotides: TGCGCCAGCAGACGCACCCTCGGGGAAAAACTGTTTTTT. Its protein is CASRRTLGEKLFF.